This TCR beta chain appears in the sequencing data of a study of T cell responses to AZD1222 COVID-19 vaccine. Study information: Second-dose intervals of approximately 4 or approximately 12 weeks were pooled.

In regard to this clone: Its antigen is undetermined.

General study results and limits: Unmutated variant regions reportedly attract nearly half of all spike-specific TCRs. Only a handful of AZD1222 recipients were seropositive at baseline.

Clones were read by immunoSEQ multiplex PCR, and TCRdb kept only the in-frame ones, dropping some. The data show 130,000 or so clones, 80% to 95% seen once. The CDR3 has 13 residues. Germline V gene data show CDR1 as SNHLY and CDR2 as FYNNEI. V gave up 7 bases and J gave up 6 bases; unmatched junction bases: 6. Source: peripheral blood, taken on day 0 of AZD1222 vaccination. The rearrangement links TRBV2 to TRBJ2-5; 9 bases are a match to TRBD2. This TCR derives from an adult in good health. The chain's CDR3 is CASTSGIDQTQYF. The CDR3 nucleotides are TGTGCCAGCACTAGCGGGATCGATCAGACCCAGTACTTC.